A single count supports the clone carrying this T cell receptor (beta chain). With 3 bases removed from V and 0 bases from J, the gap between germline ends came to 5 bases. The CDR3 consists of 13 residues. The data stem from a study of blood T cell repertoires in COVID-19. Using immunoSEQ multiplex PCR, the repertoire was profiled, and TCRdb retains in-frame clones only, with some absent. The top ten clones hold about 1.3% of a sample with some 260,000 clones, about 90% of them seen once. Sequences were obtained from peripheral blood. This TCR came from a man aged 80 or over with acute or convalescent COVID-19. The chain carries TRBV12-3 or TRBV12-4 and TRBJ1-2; D is uncertain. The CDR3 region is CASSFGANYGYTF. Here the CDR3 DNA reads TGTGCCAGCAGTTTCGGGGCTAACTATGGCTACACCTTC.